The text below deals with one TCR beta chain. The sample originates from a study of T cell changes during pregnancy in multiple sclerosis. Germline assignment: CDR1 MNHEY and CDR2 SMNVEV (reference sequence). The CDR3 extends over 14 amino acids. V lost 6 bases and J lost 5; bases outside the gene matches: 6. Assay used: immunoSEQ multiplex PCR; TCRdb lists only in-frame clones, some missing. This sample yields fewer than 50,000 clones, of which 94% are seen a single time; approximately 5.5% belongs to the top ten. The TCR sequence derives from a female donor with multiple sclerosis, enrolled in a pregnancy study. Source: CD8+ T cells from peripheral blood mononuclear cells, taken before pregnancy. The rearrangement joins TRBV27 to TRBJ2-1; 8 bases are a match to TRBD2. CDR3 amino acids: CASRKAGGNNEQFF. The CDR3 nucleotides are TGTGCCAGCAGAAAGGCGGGAGGAAACAATGAGCAGTTCTTC.